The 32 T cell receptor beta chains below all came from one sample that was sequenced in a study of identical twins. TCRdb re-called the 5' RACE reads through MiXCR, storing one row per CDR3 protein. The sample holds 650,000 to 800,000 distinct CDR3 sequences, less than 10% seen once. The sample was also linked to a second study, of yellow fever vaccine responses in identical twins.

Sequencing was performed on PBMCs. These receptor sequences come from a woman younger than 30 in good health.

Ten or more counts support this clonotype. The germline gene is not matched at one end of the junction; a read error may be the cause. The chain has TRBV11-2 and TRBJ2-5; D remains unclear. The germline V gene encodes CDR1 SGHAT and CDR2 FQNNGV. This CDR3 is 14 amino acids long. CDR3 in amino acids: CASSLGGIQETQYF. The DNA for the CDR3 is TGTGCCAGCAGTTTAGGCGGTATCCAAGAGACCCAGTACTTC.

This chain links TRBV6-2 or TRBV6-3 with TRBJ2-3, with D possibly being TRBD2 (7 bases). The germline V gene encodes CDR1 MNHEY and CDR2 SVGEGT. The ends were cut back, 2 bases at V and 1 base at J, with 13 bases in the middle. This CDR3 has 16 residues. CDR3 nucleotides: TGTGCCAGCAGTTACCTCGGGGGGCCGGGCACAGATACGCAGTATTTT. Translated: CASSYLGGPGTDTQYF.

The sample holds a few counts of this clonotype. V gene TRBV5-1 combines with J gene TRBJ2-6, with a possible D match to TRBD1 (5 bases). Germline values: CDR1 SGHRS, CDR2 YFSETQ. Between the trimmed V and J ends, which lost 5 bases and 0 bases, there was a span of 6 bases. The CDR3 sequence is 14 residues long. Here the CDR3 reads CASRTASGANVLTF. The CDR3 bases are TGCGCCAGCAGGACAGCCTCTGGGGCCAACGTCCTGACTTTC.

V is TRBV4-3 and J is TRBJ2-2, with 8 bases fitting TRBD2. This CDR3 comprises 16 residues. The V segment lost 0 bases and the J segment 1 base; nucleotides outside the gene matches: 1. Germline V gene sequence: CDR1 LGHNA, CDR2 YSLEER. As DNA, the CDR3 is TGCGCCAGCAGCCAAGATCGGGGGGGGAACACCGGGGAGCTGTTTTTT. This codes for CASSQDRGGNTGELFF.

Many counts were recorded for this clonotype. CDR3: CASSPGTGGFGEQYF. The CDR3 DNA sequence: TGTGCCAGCAGCCCGGGCACAGGGGGCTTTGGAGAGCAGTACTTC. The chain employs TRBV5-6 and TRBJ2-7; 9 nucleotides match TRBD1. The junction had 12 bases not matched to a gene; V was cut back by 4 bases and J by 7 bases. Germline V gene lookup returns CDR1 SGHDT and CDR2 YYEEEE. This CDR3 region has 15 residues. The full variable domain, rest sourced from reference TRBV5-6 and TRBJ2-7, is DAGVTQSPTHLIKTRGQQVTLRCSPKSGHDTVSWYQQALGQGPQFIFQYYEEEERQRGNFPDRFSGHQFPNYSSELNVNALLLGDSALYLCASSPGTGGFGEQYFGPGTRLTVT.

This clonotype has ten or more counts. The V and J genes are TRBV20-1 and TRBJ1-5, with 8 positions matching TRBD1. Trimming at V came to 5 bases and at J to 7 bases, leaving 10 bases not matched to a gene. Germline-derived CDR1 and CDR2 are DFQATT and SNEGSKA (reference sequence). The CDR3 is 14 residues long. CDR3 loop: CSAVTLDRAQPQHF. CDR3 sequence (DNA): TGCAGTGCTGTAACTCTGGACAGGGCACAGCCCCAGCATTTT.

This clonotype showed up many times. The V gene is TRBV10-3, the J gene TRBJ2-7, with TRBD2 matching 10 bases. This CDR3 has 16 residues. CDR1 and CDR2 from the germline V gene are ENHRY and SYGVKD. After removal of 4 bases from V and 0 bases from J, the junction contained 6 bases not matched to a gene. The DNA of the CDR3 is TGTGCCATCAGTGGCACTAGCGGGGAAAGCTCCTACGAGCAGTACTTC. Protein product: CAISGTSGESSYEQYF.

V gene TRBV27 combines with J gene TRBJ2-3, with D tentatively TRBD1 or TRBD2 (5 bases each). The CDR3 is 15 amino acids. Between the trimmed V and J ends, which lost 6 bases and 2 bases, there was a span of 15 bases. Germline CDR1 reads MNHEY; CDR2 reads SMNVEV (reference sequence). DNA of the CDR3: TGTGCCAGCAGCAGGACGGGGCGACACACAGATACGCAGTATTTT. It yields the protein CASSRTGRHTDTQYF.

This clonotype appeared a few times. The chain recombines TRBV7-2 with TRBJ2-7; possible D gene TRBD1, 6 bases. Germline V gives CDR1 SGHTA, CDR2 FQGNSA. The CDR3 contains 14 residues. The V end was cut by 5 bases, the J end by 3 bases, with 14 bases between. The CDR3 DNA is TGTGCCAGCAGCGCAGGGGTTCTGGGCTACGAGCAGTACTTC. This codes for CASSAGVLGYEQYF.

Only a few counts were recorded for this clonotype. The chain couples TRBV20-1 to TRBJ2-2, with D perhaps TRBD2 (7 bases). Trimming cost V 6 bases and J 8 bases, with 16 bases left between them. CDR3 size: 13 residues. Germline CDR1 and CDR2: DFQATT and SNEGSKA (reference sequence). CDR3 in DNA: TGCAGTGCGCCTTGGGGGGGGCCAGGGGAGCTGTTTTTT. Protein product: CSAPWGGPGELFF.

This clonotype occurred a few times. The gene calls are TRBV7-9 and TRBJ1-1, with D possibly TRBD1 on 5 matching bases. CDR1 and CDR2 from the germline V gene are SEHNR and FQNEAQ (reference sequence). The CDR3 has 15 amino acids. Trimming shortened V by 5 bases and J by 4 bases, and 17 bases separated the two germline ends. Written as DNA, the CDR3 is TGTGCCAGCAGCATTACCACGGGGGGAGGCACTGAAGCTTTCTTT. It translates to CASSITTGGGTEAFF.

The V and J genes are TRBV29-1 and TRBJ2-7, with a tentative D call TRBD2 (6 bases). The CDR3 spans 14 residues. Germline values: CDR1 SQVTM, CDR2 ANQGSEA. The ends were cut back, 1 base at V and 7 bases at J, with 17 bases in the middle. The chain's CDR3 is CSVEVSRVGGEQYF. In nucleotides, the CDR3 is TGCAGCGTTGAAGTCTCAAGGGTCGGGGGAGAGCAGTACTTC.

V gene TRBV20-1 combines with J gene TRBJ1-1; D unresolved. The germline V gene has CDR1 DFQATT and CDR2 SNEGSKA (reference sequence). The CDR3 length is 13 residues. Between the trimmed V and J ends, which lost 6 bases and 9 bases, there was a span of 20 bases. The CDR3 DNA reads TGCAGTGCACCCCATCCTTTGGTCCCCCAAGCTTTCTTT. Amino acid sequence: CSAPHPLVPQAFF.

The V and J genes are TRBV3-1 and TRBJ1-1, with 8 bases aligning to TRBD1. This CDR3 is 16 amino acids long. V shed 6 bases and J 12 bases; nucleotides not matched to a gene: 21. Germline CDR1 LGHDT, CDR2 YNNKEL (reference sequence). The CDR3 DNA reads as TGTGCCAGCAGACCAAGGGACCGGGGGGACAGGACGAAGACTTTCTTT. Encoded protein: CASRPRDRGDRTKTFF. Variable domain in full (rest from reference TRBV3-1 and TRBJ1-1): DTAVSQTPKYLVTQMGNDKSIKCEQNLGHDTMYWYKQDSKKFLKIMFSYNNKELIINETVPNRFSPKSPDKAHLNLHINSLELGDSAVYFCASRPRDRGDRTKTFFGQGTRLTVV.

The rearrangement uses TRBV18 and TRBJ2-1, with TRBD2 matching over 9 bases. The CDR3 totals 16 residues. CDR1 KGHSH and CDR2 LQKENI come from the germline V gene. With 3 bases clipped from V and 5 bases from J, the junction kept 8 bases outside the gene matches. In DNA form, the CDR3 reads TGTGCCAGCTCACCCCCTGGGAGCGGGGGGAACAATGAGCAGTTCTTC. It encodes CASSPPGSGGNNEQFF.

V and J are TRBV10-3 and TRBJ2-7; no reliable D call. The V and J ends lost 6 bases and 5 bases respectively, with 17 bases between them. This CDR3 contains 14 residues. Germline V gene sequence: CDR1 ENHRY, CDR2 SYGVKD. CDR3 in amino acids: CAISLGLSADEQYF. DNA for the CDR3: TGTGCCATCAGCCTTGGCCTGTCGGCGGACGAGCAGTACTTC.

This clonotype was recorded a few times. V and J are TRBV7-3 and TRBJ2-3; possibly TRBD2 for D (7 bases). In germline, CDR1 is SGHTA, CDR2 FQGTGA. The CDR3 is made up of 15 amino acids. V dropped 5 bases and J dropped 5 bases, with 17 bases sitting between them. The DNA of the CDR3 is TGTGCCAGCAGCCTCACCGGGGGGCGGAGAGATACGCAGTATTTT. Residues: CASSLTGGRRDTQYF.

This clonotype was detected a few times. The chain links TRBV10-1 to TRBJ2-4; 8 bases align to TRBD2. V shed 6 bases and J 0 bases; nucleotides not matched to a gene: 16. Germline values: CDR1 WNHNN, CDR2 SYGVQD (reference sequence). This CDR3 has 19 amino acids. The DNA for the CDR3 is TGCGCCAGCAGCCCGAGCCGGGCGGGAGGTGGGGTAGCCAAAAACATTCAGTACTTC. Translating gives CASSPSRAGGGVAKNIQYF.

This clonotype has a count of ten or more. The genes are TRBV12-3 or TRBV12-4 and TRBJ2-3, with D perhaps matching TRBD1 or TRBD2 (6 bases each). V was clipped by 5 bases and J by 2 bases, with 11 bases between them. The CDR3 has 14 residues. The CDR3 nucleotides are TGTGCCAGCAGTGGGCGGGACACCACAGATACGCAGTATTTT. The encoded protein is CASSGRDTTDTQYF.

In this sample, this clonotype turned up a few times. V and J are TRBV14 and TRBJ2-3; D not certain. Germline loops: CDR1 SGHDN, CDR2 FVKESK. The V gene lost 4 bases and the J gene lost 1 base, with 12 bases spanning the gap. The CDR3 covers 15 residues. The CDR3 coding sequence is TGTGCCAGCAGCCCCTGGTCGTCTGGCACAGATACGCAGTATTTT. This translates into CASSPWSSGTDTQYF.

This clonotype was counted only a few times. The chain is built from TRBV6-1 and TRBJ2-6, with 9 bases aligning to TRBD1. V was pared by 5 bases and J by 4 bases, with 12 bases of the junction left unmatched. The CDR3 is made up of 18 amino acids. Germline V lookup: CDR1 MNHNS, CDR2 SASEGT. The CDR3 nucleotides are TGTGCCAGCAGTAGCTGGGTCGGACAGGGGTCCGGGGCCAACGTCCTGACTTTC. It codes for CASSSWVGQGSGANVLTF.

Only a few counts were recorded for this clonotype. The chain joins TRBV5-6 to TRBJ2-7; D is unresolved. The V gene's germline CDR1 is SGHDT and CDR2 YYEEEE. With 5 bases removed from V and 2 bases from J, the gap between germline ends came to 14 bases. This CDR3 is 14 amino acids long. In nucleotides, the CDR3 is TGTGCCAGCAGTTTCGAAGGAACGGCCTACGAGCAGTACTTC. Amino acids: CASSFEGTAYEQYF.

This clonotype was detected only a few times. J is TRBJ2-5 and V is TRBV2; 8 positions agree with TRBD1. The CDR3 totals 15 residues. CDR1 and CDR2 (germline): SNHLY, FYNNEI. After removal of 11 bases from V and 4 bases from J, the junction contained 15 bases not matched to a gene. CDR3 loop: CASTPQTGARETQYF. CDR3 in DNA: TGTGCCTCCACCCCCCAGACAGGGGCAAGAGAGACCCAGTACTTC.

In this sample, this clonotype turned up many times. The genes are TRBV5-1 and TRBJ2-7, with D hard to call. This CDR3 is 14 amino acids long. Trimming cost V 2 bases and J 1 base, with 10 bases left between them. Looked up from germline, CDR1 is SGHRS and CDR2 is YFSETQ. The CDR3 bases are TGCGCCAGCAGCTTAATGGACCCATCCTACGAGCAGTACTTC. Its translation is CASSLMDPSYEQYF.

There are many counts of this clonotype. The CDR3 DNA reads TGTGCCACCGCGACTAGCGGGGGGTCTTACAATGAGCAGTTCTTC. Translation gives CATATSGGSYNEQFF. The rearrangement links TRBV24-1 to TRBJ2-1; 13 nucleotides align to TRBD2. The J segment lost 4 bases and the V segment lost 9 bases, leaving 5 bases of the junction unmatched. The CDR3 has 15 amino acids. Germline V gene sequence: CDR1 KGHDR, CDR2 SFDVKD.

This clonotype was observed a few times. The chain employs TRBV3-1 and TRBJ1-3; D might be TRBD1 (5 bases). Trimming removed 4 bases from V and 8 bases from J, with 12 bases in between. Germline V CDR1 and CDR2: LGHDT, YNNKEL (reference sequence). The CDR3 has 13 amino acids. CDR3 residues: CASSRGLGDTIYF. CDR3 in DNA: TGTGCCAGCAGCCGGGGCCTGGGGGACACCATATATTTT.

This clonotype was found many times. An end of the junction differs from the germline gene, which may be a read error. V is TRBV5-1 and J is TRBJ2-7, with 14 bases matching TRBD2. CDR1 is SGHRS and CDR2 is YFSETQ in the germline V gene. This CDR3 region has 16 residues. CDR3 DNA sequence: TGTGCCAGCAGCTTAGAGGGACTAGCGGGGGCCTACGAGCAGTACTTC. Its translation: CASSLEGLAGAYEQYF.

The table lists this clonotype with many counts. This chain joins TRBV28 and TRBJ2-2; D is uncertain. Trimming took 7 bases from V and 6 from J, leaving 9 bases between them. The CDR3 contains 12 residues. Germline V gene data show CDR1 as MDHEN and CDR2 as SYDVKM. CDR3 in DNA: TGTGCCAGCAATTTCTTCCCCGGGGAGCTGTTTTTT. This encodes CASNFFPGELFF.

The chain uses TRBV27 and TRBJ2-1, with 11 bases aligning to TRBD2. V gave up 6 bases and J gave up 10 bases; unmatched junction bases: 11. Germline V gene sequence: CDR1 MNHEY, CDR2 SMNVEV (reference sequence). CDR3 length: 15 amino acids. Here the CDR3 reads CASSIPGLAVGEQFF. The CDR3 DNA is TGTGCCAGCAGCATCCCGGGACTAGCGGTCGGAGAGCAGTTCTTC.

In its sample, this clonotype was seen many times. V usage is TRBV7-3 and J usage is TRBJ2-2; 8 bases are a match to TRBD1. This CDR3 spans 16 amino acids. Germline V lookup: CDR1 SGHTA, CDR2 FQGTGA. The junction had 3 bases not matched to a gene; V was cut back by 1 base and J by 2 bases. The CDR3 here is CASSLIAGGNTGELFF. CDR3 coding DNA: TGTGCCAGCAGCTTAATTGCAGGGGGCAACACCGGGGAGCTGTTTTTT.

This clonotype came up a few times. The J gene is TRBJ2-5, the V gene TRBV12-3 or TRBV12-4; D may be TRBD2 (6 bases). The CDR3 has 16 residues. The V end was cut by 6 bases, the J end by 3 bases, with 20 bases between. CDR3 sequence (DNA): TGTGCCAGCAGGGGGGGATACGGCGAGATAGAAGAGACCCAGTACTTC. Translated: CASRGGYGEIEETQYF.

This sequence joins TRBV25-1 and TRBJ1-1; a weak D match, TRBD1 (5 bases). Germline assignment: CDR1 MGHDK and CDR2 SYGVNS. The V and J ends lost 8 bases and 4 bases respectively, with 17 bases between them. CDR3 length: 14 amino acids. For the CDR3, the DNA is TGTGCCAGCTCTCCGGCAGGGAGCTCCACTGAAGCTTTCTTT. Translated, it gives CASSPAGSSTEAFF.